The 13 T cell receptor beta chains below come from one sample, sequenced in a study of blood T cell repertoires in COVID-19. Data came from immunoSEQ multiplex PCR; TCRdb stores just in-frame clones and leaves some out. The sample shows 180,000 or so clones, 70% to 90% of them seen only once. Sequencing used peripheral blood. These TCRs come from a man younger than 30 with acute or convalescent COVID-19.

This clone is a singleton in its sample. DNA of the CDR3: TGTGCCAGAAGACTGGGACAGGGCCGGTACGAGCAGTACTTC. Translating gives CARRLGQGRYEQYF. The genes are TRBV5-3 and TRBJ2-7, with 9 bases matching TRBD1. TRBV5-3 is classed as an ORF, of uncertain function. J gave up 4 bases and V 5 bases, and 7 bases lay outside the gene matches. The CDR3 spans 14 residues.

This clone appeared a few times. V usage is TRBV9 and J usage is TRBJ2-2, with D uncertain. Germline CDR1 is SGDLS and CDR2 is YYNGEE. V dropped 0 bases and J dropped 1 base, with 7 bases sitting between them. The CDR3 has 15 amino acids. The CDR3 is CASSVVPGNTGELFF. The CDR3 DNA is TGTGCCAGCAGCGTAGTCCCCGGGAACACCGGGGAGCTGTTTTTT.

The V call is TRBV18, the J call TRBJ2-1; a weak D match, TRBD2 (6 bases). The germline V gene has CDR1 KGHSH and CDR2 LQKENI. This CDR3 has 16 amino acids. Trimming removed 1 base at V and 0 bases at J, with 10 bases between. CDR3 in DNA: TGTGCCAGCTCACCACGGGCGGGGAACTCCTACAATGAGCAGTTCTTC. Encoded protein: CASSPRAGNSYNEQFF.

The genes are TRBV19 and TRBJ1-1; 8 nucleotides agree with TRBD1. Trimming cost V 8 bases and J 2 bases; bases outside gene matches: 4. The germline CDR1 and CDR2 sequences are LNHDA and SQIVND (reference sequence). The CDR3 length is 13 residues. The CDR3 loop reads CASGQGINTEAFF. CDR3 sequence (DNA): TGTGCCAGTGGACAGGGAATCAACACTGAAGCTTTCTTT.

This clone occurred many times. The V gene is TRBV5-1, the J gene TRBJ1-3, with a weak D call TRBD1 (6 bases). The CDR3 extends over 16 amino acids. CDR1 is SGHRS and CDR2 is YFSETQ in the germline V gene. V was clipped by 4 bases and J by 4 bases, with 18 bases between them. CDR3 sequence: CASSPGRGGEGNTIYF. CDR3 nucleotides: TGCGCCAGCAGCCCGGGGCGAGGGGGAGAAGGAAACACCATATATTTT.

This clone has just one count. The chain couples TRBV7-6 to TRBJ2-1; TRBD1 is a possible D gene (5 bases). This CDR3 has 20 amino acids. The germline V gene has CDR1 SGHVS and CDR2 FNYEAQ. V lost 5 bases, J lost 1 base, and 27 bases lay in between. The CDR3 DNA reads as TGTGCCAGCAGCCACCTGACAGTCCCCTCCGTTTCAGATTCCTACAATGAGCAGTTCTTC. Translated: CASSHLTVPSVSDSYNEQFF.

This chain uses TRBV19 with TRBJ1-5, with 10 bases matching TRBD1. V gave up 3 bases and J gave up 6 bases; unmatched junction bases: 8. Germline V gene sequence: CDR1 LNHDA, CDR2 SQIVND (reference sequence). This CDR3 contains 16 residues. CDR3 protein: CASSMTGQGHGQPQHF. CDR3 DNA: TGTGCCAGTAGTATGACGGGACAGGGGCATGGTCAGCCCCAGCATTTT.

The chain joins TRBV12-5 to TRBJ1-3, with D possibly being TRBD1 (6 bases). Between the trimmed V and J ends, which lost 1 base and 0 bases, there was a span of 25 bases. CDR3 length: 21 residues. Germline V gene data show CDR1 as LGHNT and CDR2 as FRNRAP. In DNA, the CDR3 is TGTGCTAGTGGTTTGGGGGCCGACGGCAGGGGCCTCGGAAGCTCTGGAAACACCATATATTTT. This sequence encodes CASGLGADGRGLGSSGNTIYF.

The chain is built from TRBV6-5 and TRBJ1-4, with TRBD1 as a possible D gene (5 bases). Germline values: CDR1 MNHEY, CDR2 SVGAGI. The length of the CDR3 is 14 residues. Deletions cut 10 bases from V and 7 bases from J, with 19 bases between. The CDR3 region is CAISDRPRGEKLFF. The CDR3 region has the DNA TGTGCCATCTCCGACCGGCCAAGGGGTGAAAAACTGTTTTTT.

The V call is TRBV19, the J call TRBJ1-4; 9 positions agree with TRBD1. This CDR3 contains 14 residues. The germline V gene encodes CDR1 LNHDA and CDR2 SQIVND (reference sequence). J gave up 7 bases and V 7 bases, and 7 bases lay outside the gene matches. The CDR3 sequence: CASNLQGAGEKLFF. In nucleotides, the CDR3 is TGTGCCAGTAATCTACAGGGGGCCGGTGAAAAACTGTTTTTT.

The chain is built from TRBV12-3 or TRBV12-4 and TRBJ1-2; D is undetermined. The CDR3 covers 13 residues. V was clipped by 2 bases and J by 8 bases, with 12 bases between them. CDR3 nucleotides: TGTGCCAGCAGTTTATCCCCACCTACCGGCTACACCTTC. As protein: CASSLSPPTGYTF.

In its sample, this clone was seen a few times. The V and J genes are TRBV12-5 and TRBJ1-2, with unresolved D. Trimming took off 3 bases at V and 6 bases at J, with 14 bases between the two ends. Germline loops: CDR1 LGHNT, CDR2 FRNRAP. The CDR3 contains 14 residues. The CDR3 region has the DNA TGTGCTAGTGGTTTAGTTCAGGTCAACGATGGCTACACCTTC. It encodes CASGLVQVNDGYTF.

The CDR3 DNA sequence: TGTGCCAGCTCACCGAAACAAGACAGCTATGGCTACACCTTC. The encoded protein is CASSPKQDSYGYTF. This sequence joins TRBV18 and TRBJ1-2; a weak D match, TRBD1 (5 bases). V lost 3 bases, J lost 4 bases, and 12 bases lay in between. The CDR3 extends over 14 amino acids. Germline values: CDR1 KGHSH, CDR2 LQKENI.